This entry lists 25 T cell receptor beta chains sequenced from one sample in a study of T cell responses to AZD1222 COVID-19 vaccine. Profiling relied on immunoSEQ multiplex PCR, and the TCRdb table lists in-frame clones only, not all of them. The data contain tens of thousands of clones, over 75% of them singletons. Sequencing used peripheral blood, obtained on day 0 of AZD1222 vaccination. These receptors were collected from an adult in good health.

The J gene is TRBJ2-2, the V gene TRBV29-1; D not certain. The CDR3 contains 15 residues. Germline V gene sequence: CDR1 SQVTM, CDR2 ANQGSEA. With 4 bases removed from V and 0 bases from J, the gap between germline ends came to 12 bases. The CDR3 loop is CSVGARATNTGELFF. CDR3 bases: TGCAGCGTTGGCGCCCGGGCGACGAACACCGGGGAGCTGTTTTTT.

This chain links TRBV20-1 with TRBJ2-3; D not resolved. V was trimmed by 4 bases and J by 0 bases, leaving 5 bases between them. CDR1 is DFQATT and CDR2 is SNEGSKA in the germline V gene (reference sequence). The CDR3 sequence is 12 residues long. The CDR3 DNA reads TGCAGTGCTAATGACAGCACAGATACGCAGTATTTT. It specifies CSANDSTDTQYF.

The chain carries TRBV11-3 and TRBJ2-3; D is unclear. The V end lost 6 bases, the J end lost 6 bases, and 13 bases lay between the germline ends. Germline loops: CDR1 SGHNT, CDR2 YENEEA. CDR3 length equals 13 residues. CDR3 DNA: TGTGCCAGCAGTTACGGGCCCGGGGATACGCAGTATTTT. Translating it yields CASSYGPGDTQYF.

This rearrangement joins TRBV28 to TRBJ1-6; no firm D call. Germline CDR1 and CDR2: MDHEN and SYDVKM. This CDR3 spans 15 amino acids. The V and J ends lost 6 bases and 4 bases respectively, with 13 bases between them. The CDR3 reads CASRNPDGYNSPLHF. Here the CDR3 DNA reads TGTGCCAGCAGGAACCCGGACGGATATAATTCACCCCTCCACTTT.

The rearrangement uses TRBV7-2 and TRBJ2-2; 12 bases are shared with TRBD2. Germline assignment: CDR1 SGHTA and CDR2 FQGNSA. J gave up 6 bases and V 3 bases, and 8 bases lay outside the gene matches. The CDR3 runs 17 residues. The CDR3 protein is CASSLRLAGVQAGELFF. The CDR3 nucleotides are TGTGCCAGCAGCTTGAGACTAGCGGGAGTTCAGGCCGGGGAGCTGTTTTTT.

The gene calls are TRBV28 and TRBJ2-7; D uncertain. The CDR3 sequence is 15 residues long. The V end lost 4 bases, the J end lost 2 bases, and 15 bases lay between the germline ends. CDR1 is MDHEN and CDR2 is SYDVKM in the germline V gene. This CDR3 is CASSSTEHLTYEQYF. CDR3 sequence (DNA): TGTGCCAGCAGTTCGACCGAACATTTAACCTACGAGCAGTACTTC.

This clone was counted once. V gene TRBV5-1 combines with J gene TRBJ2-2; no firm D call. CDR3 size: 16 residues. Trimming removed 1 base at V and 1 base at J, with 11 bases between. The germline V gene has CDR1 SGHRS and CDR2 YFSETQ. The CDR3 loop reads CASSLRADENTGELFF. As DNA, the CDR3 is TGCGCCAGCAGCTTGAGGGCAGACGAGAACACCGGGGAGCTGTTTTTT. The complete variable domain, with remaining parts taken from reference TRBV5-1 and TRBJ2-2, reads KAGVTQTPRYLIKTRGQQVTLSCSPISGHRSVSWYQQTPGQGLQFLFEYFSETQRNKGNFPGRFSGRQFSNSRSEMNVSTLELGDSALYLCASSLRADENTGELFFGEGSRLTVL.

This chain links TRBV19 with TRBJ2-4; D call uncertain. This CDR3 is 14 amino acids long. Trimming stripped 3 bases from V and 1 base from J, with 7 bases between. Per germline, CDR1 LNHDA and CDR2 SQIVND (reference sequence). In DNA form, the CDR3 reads TGTGCCAGTAGTATTGGGTCCGCCAAAAACATTCAGTACTTC. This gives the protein CASSIGSAKNIQYF.

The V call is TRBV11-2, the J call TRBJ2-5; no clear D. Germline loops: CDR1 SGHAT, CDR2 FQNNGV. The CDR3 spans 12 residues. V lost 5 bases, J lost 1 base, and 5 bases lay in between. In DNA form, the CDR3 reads TGTGCCAGCAGCCCTACCCAAGAGACCCAGTACTTC. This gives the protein CASSPTQETQYF.

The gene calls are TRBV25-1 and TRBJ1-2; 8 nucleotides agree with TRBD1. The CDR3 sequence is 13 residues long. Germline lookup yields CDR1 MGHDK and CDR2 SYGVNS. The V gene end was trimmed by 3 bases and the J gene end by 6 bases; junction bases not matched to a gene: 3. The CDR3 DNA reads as TGTGCCAGCAGTGATGACAGGGGTCATGGCTACACCTTC. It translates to CASSDDRGHGYTF.

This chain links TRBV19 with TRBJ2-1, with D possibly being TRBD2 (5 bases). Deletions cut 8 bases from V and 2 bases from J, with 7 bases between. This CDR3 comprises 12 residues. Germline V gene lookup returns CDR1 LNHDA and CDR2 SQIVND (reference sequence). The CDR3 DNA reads TGTGCCAGTCAGGAGGCCTACAATGAGCAGTTCTTC. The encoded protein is CASQEAYNEQFF.

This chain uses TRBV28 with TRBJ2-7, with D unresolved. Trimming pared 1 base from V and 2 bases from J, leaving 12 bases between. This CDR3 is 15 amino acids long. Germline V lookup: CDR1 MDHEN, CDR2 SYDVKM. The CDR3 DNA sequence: TGTGCCAGCAGTTTATTTCCCGGGCAGGCCTACGAGCAGTACTTC. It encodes CASSLFPGQAYEQYF.

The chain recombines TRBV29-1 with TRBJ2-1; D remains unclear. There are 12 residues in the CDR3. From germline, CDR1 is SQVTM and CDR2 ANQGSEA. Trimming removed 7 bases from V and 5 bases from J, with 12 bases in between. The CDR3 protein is CSDSDLNNEQFF. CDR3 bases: TGCAGCGACTCGGACCTTAACAATGAGCAGTTCTTC.

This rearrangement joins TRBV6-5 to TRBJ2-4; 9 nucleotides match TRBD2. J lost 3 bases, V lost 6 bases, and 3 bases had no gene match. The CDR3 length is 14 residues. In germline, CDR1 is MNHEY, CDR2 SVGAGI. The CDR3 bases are TGTGCCAGCAGAGTTAGCGGGGGCAAAAACATTCAGTACTTC. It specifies CASRVSGGKNIQYF.

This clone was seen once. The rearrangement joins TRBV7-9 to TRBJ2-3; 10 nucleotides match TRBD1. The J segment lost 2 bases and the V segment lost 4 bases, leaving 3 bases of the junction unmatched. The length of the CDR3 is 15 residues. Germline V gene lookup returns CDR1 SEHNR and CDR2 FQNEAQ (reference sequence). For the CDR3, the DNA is TGTGCCAGCAGCTCCGGGACAGGGGCCACAGATACGCAGTATTTT. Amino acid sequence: CASSSGTGATDTQYF.

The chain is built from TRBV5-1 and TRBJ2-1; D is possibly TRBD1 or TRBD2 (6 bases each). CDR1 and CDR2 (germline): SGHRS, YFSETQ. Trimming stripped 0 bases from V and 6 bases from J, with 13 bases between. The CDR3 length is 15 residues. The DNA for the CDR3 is TGCGCCAGCAGCTTGGTGGGGGGCGCGGCCAATGAGCAGTTCTTC. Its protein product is CASSLVGGAANEQFF.

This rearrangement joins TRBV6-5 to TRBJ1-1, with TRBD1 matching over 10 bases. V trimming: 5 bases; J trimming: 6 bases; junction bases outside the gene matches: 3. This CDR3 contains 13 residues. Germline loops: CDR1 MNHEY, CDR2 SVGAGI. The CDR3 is CASSKTGGPEAFF. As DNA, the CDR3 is TGTGCCAGCAGTAAGACAGGGGGCCCTGAAGCTTTCTTT.

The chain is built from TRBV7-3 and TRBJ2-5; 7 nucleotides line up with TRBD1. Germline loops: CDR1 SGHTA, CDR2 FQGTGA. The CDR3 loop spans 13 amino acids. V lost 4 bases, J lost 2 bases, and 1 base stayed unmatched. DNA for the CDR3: TGTGCCAGCAGCTCGGACAGGCAAGAGACCCAGTACTTC. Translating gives CASSSDRQETQYF. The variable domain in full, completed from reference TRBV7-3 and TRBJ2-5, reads GAGVSQTPSNKVTEKGKYVELRCDPISGHTALYWYRQSLGQGPEFLIYFQGTGAADDSGLPNDRFFAVRPEGSVSTLKIQRTERGDSAVYLCASSSDRQETQYFGPGTRLLVL.

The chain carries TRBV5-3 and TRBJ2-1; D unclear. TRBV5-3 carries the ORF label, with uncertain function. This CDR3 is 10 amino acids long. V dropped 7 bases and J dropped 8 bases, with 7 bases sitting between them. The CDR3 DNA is TGTGCCAGACTAGTGGATGAGCAGTTCTTC. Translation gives CARLVDEQFF.

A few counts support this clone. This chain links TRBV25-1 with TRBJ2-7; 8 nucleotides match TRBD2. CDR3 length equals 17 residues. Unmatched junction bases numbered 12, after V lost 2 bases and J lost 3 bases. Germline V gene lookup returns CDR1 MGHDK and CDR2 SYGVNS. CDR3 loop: CASSESSHASGSYEQYF. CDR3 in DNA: TGTGCCAGCAGTGAAAGCTCCCATGCCAGCGGGAGCTACGAGCAGTACTTC.

CDR3 loop: CASRGQSYGYTF. The CDR3 DNA reads as TGTGCCAGCAGGGGACAAAGCTATGGCTACACCTTC. The rearrangement links TRBV3-1 (or the pseudogene TRBV3-2) to TRBJ1-2; TRBD1 is a possible D gene (6 bases). With 6 bases removed from V and 4 bases from J, the gap between germline ends came to 9 bases. Germline lookup yields CDR1 LGHDT and CDR2 YNNKEL (reference sequence). CDR3 length equals 12 residues.

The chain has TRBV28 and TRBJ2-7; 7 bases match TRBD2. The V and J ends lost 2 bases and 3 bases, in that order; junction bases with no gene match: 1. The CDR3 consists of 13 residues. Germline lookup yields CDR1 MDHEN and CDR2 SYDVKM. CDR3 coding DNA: TGTGCCAGCAGTTTAGGGGAGGGCTACGAGCAGTACTTC. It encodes CASSLGEGYEQYF.

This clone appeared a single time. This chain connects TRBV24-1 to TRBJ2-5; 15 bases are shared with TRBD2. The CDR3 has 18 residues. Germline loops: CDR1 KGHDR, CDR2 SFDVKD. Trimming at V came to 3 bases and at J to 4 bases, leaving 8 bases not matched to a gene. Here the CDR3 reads CATSDPKGLAGGVETQYF. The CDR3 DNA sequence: TGTGCCACCAGTGATCCCAAGGGACTAGCGGGAGGCGTAGAGACCCAGTACTTC.

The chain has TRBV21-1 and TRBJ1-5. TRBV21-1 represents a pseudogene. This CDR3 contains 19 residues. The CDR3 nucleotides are TGTGCCAGCAGCAAAAGGGGCAGCCTGACAAGGAGGGTAGAGCAGCCCCAGCATTTT. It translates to CASSKRGSLTRRVEQPQHF.

The CDR3 region has the DNA TGTGCCAGCAGCACCTGGGGACAAGTAGAGGGTGAAAAACTGTTTTTT. Translating gives CASSTWGQVEGEKLFF. The chain joins TRBV11-2 to TRBJ1-4, with a weak D call TRBD1 (6 bases). Trimming removed 5 bases from V and 7 bases from J, with 20 bases in between. Germline V gene sequence: CDR1 SGHAT, CDR2 FQNNGV. The CDR3 contains 16 residues.